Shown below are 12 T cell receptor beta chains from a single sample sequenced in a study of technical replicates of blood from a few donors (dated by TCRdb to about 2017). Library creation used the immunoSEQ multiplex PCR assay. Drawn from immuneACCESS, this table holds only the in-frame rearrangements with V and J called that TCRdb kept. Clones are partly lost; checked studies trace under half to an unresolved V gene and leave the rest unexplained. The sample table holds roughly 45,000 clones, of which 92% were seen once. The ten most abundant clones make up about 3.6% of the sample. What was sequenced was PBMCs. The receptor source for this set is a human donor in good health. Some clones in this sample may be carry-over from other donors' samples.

CDR3 residues: CASSYRSGGDKNIQYF. CDR3 nucleotide sequence: TGTGCCAGCAGTTACCGGTCGGGAGGAGACAAAAACATTCAGTACTTC. V and J are TRBV6-6 and TRBJ2-4; 7 nucleotides agree with TRBD2. CDR3 length: 16 residues. Germline V lookup: CDR1 MNHNY, CDR2 SVGAGI (reference sequence). V lost 2 bases to trimming and J lost 3 bases; unmatched junction nucleotides: 7.

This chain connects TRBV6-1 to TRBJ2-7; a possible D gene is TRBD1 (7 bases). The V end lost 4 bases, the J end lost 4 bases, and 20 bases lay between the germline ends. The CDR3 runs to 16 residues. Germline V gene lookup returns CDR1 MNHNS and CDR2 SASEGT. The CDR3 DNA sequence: TGTGCCAGCAGTGTCCAAGACAGGGCCGGGGGATACGAGCAGTACTTC. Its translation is CASSVQDRAGGYEQYF.

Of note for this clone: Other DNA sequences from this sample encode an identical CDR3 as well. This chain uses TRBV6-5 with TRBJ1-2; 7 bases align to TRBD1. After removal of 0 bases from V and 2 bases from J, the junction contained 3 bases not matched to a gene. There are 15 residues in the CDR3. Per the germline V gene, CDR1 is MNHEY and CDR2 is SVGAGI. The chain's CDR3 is CASSYSSGGNYGYTF. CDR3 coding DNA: TGTGCCAGCAGTTACTCTTCAGGGGGGAACTATGGCTACACCTTC.

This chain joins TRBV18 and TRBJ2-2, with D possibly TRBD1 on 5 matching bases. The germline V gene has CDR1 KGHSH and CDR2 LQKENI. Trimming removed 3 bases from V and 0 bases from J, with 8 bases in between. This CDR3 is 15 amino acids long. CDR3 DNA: TGTGCCAGCTCACCGAAGGGGACGAACACCGGGGAGCTGTTTTTT. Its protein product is CASSPKGTNTGELFF.

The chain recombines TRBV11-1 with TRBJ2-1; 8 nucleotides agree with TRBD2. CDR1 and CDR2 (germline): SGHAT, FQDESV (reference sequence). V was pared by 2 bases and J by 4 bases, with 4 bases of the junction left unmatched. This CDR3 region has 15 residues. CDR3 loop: CASSLMSGGYNEQFF. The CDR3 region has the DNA TGTGCCAGCAGCTTAATGAGCGGGGGATACAATGAGCAGTTCTTC. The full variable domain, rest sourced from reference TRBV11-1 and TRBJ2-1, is EAEVAQSPRYKITEKSQAVAFWCDPISGHATLYWYRQILGQGPELLVQFQDESVVDDSQLPKDRFSAERLKGVDSTLKIQPAELGDSAMYLCASSLMSGGYNEQFFGPGTRLTVL.

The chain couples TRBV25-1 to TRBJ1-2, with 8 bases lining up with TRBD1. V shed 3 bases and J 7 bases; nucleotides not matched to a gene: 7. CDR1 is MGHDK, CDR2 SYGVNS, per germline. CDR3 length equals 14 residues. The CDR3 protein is CASSDSDRVGGYTF. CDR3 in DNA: TGTGCCAGCAGTGACTCGGACAGGGTTGGTGGCTACACCTTC.

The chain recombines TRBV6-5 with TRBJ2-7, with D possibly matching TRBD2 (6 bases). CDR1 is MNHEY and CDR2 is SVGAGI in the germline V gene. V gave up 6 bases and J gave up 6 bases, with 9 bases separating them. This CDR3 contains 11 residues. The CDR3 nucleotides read TGTGCCAGCAGGAGGGGAGGCGAGCAGTACTTC. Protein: CASRRGGEQYF.

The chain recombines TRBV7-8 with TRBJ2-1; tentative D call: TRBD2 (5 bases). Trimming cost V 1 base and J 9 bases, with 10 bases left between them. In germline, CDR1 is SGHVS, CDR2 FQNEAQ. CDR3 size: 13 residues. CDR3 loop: CASSLVLAGEQFF. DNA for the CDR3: TGTGCCAGCAGCTTAGTTCTAGCAGGTGAGCAGTTCTTC.

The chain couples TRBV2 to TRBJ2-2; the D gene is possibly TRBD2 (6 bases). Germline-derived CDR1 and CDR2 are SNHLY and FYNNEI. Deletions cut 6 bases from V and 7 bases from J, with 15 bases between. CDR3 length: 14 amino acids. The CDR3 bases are TGTGCCAGCAGATCTAACGGGGGTGGCGGGGAGCTGTTTTTT. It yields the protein CASRSNGGGGELFF.

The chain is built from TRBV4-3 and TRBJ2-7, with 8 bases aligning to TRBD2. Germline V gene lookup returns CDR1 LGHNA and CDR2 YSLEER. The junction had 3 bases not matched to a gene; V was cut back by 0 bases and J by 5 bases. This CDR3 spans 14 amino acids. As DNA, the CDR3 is TGCGCCAGCAGCCAAGATTCTAGCGGGCACGAGCAGTACTTC. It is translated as CASSQDSSGHEQYF.

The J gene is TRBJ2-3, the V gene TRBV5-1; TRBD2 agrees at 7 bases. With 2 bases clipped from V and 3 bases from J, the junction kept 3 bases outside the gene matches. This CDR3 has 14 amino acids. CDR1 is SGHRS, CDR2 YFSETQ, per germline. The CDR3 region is CASSFGGTTDTQYF. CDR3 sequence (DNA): TGCGCCAGCAGCTTCGGGGGGACGACAGATACGCAGTATTTT.

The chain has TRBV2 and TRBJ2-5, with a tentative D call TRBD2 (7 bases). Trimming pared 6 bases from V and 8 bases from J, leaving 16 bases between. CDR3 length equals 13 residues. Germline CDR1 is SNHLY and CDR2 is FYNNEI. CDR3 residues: CASRNREGGTQYF. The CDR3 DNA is TGTGCCAGCAGAAACAGGGAGGGGGGTACCCAGTACTTC.